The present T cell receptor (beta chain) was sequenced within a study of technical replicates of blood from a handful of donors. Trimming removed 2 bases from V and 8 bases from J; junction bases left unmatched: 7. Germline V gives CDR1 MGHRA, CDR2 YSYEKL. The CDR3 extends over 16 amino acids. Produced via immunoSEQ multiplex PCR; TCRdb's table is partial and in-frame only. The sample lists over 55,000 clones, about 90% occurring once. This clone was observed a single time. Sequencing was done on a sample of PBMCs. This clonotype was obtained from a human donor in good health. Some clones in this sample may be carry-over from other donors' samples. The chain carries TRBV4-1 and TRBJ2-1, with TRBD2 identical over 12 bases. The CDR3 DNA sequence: TGCGCCAGCAGCCAACGCCTAGCGGGGGGGCCTTATGAGCAGTTCTTC. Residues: CASSQRLAGGPYEQFF.